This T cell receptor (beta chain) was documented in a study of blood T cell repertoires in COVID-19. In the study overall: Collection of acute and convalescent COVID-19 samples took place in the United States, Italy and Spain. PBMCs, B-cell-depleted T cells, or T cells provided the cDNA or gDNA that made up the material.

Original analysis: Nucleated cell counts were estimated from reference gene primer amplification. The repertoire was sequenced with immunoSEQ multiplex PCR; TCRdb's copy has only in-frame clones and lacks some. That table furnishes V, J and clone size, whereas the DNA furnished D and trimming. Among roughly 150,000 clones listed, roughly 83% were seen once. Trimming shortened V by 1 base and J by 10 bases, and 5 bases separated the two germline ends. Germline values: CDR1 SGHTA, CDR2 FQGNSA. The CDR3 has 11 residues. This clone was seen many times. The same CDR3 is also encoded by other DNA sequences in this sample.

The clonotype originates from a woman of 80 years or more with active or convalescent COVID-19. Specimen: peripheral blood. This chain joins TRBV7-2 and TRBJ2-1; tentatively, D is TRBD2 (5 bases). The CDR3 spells CASSLGGEQFF. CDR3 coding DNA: TGTGCCAGCAGCTTAGGCGGGGAGCAGTTCTTC.